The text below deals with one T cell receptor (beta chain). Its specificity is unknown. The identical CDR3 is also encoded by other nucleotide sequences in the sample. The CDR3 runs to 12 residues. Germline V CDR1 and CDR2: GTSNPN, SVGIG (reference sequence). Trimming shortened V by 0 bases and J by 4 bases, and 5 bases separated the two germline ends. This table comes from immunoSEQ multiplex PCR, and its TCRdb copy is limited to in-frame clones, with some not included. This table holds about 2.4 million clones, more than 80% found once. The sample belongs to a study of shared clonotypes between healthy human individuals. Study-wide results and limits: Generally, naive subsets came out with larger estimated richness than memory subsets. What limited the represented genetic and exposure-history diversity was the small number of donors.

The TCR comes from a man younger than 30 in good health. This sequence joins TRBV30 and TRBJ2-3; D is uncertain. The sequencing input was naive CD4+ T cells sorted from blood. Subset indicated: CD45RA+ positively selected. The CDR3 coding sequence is TGTGCCTGGAGTGTAGGTGCAGATACGCAGTATTTT. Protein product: CAWSVGADTQYF.